A single sample gave rise to the 5 T cell receptor beta chains below, sequenced in a study of blood T cell repertoires in COVID-19. Method: immunoSEQ multiplex PCR; TCRdb's copy keeps in-frame clones and lacks some. Of approximately 380,000 clones listed, 88% are singletons. Material for sequencing was PBMCs or T cells enriched from blood (not recorded which). All receptors come from a woman aged 18 to 35 who had recovered from COVID-19.

V usage is TRBV7-2 and J usage is TRBJ2-7; D perhaps matches TRBD2 (5 bases). V dropped 1 base and J dropped 7 bases, with 17 bases sitting between them. The CDR3 is 15 amino acids. Germline CDR1 SGHTA, CDR2 FQGNSA. The CDR3 sequence is CASSLEVLVLGEQYF. The DNA of the CDR3 is TGTGCCAGCAGCTTAGAGGTACTAGTGCTGGGTGAGCAGTACTTC.

The V gene is TRBV11-2, the J gene TRBJ1-2, with TRBD1 as a possible D gene (5 bases). This CDR3 spans 12 amino acids. Deletions cut 5 bases from V and 13 bases from J, with 17 bases between. CDR1 is SGHAT and CDR2 is FQNNGV in the germline V gene. The CDR3 nucleotides are TGTGCCAGCAGCCACAGGCTATCAGCTCCCACCTTC. Translating gives CASSHRLSAPTF.

The chain carries TRBV5-1 and TRBJ1-2; TRBD1 agrees at 7 bases. Losses at the gene ends were 4 bases for V and 5 bases for J; bases not matched to a gene: 5. The length of the CDR3 is 13 residues. Germline V gene data show CDR1 as SGHRS and CDR2 as YFSETQ. The CDR3 bases are TGCGCCAGCAGCCCCACAGGGGTATATGGCTACACCTTC. The encoded protein is CASSPTGVYGYTF.

This sequence joins TRBV7-9 and TRBJ2-7; a possible D gene is TRBD2 (5 bases). Trimming pared 11 bases from V and 5 bases from J, leaving 7 bases between. The germline gives CDR1 SEHNR, CDR2 FQNEAQ (reference sequence). CDR3 size: 9 residues. CDR3 coding DNA: TGTGCCGCGGGCGACGAGCAGTACTTC. Its protein product is CAAGDEQYF.

This chain connects TRBV18 to TRBJ2-7, with a weak D call TRBD2 (5 bases). The CDR3 consists of 14 residues. Trimming cost V 5 bases and J 3 bases, with 14 bases left between them. CDR1 KGHSH and CDR2 LQKENI come from the germline V gene. In nucleotides, the CDR3 is TGTGCCAGCTCATATGAGGGTATGGGCTACGAGCAGTACTTC. Protein: CASSYEGMGYEQYF.